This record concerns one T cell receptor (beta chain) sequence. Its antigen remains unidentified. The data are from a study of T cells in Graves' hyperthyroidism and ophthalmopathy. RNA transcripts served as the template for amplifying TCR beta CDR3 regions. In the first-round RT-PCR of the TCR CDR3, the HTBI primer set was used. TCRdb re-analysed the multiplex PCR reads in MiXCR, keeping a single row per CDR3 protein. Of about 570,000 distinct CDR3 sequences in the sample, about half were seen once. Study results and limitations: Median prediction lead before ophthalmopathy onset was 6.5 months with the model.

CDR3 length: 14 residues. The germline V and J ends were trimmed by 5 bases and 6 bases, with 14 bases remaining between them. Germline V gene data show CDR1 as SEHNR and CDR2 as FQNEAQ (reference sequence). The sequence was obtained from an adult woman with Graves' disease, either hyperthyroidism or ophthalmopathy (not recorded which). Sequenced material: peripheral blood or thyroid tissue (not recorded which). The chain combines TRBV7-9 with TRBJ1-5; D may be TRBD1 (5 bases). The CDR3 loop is CASSPWPRAQPQHF. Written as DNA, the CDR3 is TGTGCCAGCAGCCCTTGGCCCAGGGCTCAGCCCCAGCATTTT.